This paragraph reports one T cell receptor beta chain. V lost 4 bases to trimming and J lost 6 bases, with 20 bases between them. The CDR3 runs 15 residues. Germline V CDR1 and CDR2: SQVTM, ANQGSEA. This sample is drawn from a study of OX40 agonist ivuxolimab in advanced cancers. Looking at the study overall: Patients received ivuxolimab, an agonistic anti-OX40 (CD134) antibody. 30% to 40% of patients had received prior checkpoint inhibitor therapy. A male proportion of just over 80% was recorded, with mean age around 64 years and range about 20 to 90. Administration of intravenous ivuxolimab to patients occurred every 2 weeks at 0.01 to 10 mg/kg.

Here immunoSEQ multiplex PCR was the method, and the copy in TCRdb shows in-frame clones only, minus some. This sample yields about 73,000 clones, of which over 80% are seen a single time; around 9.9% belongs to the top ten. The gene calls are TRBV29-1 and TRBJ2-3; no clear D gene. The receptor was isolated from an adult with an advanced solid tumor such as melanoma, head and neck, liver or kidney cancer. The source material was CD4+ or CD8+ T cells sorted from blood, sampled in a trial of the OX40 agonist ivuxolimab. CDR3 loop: CSVVSEPNKVDTQYF. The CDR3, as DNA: TGCAGCGTTGTTTCGGAGCCTAATAAGGTGGATACGCAGTATTTT.